This T cell receptor beta chain emerged from a study of cytomegalovirus exposure and HLA in healthy donors. In the study overall: Tens of millions of unique TCRs, all from HLA-typed donors, were included in an early release of the data.

The CDR3 covers 12 residues. V dropped 7 bases and J dropped 5 bases, with 10 bases sitting between them. The germline CDR1 and CDR2 sequences are WSHSY and SAAADI. With 60 Vbeta and 13 Jbeta primers, the PCR was carried out. Assay: immunoSEQ multiplex PCR; the TCRdb copy retains only in-frame clones and omits some. The sample yields fewer than 200,000 clones, around 80% seen once. The source is a woman in her 30s in good health and CMV-seropositive. The chain links TRBV10-2 to TRBJ2-3; D gene ambiguous. The sequenced sample consisted of PBMCs. The CDR3 DNA is TGCGCCAGCATTCCTAGGAAAGATACGCAGTATTTT. Its translation is CASIPRKDTQYF.